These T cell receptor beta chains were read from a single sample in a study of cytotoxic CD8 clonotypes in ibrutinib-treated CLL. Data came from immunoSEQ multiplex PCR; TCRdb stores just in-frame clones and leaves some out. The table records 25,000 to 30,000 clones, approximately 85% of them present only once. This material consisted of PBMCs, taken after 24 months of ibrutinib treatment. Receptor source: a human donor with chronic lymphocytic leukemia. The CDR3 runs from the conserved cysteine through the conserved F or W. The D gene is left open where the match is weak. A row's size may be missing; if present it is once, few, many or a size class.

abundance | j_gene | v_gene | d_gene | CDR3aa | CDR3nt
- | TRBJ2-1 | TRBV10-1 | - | CASSPRERYRSYNEQFF | TGCGCCAGCAGTCCTAGAGAGCGGTATCGCTCCTACAATGAGCAGTTCTTC
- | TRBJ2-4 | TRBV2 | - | CASTPGQPGEFQYF | TGTGCCAGCACCCCGGGACAGCCGGGAGAATTTCAGTACTTC
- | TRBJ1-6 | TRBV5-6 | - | CASSLPPGSVNSPLHF | TGTGCCAGCAGCCTCCCGCCCGGAAGCGTAAATTCACCCCTCCACTTT
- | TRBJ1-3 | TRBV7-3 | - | CASSSFWPGVHGNTIYF | TGTGCCAGCAGCTCCTTTTGGCCGGGGGTACATGGAAACACCATATATTTT
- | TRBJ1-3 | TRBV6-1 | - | CASSEVPGDSGNTIYF | TGTGCCAGCAGTGAAGTCCCAGGGGACTCCGGAAACACCATATATTTT
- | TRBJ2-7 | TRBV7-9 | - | CASSLATYEQYF | TGTGCCAGCAGCTTAGCGACCTACGAGCAGTACTTC
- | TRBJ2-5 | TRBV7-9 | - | CASSFWWGSGPLETQYF | TGTGCCAGCAGCTTTTGGTGGGGGAGTGGTCCGTTGGAGACCCAGTACTTC
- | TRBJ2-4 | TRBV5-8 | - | CASSLRGNIQYF | TGTGCCAGCAGCTTGCGGGGAAACATTCAGTACTTC
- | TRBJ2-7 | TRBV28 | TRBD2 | CASRPQTSGTYEQYF | TGTGCCAGCAGACCCCAGACTAGCGGGACGTACGAGCAGTACTTC
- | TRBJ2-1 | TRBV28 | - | CASSTRGEQFF | TGTGCCAGCAGCACACGGGGTGAGCAGTTCTTC
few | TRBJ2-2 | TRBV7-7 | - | CASSLDVLGELFF | TGTGCTAGCAGCCTAGACGTACTCGGGGAGCTGTTTTTT
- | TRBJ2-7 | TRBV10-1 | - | CASSESKPVGGGEQYF | TGCGCCAGCAGTGAGTCGAAGCCCGTAGGGGGAGGCGAGCAGTACTTC
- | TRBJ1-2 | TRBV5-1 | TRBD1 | CASSSSSGGNGYTF | TGCGCCAGCAGTAGTAGTTCAGGGGGGAATGGCTACACCTTC
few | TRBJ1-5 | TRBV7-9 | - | CASSLVVDQPQHF | TGTGCCAGCAGCTTAGTTGTCGATCAGCCCCAGCATTTT
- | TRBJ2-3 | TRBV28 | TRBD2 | CASSSIAGSYTDTQYF | TGTGCCAGCAGCTCAATAGCGGGGTCATACACAGATACGCAGTATTTT
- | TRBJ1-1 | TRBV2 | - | CASRAGYTEAFF | TGTGCCAGCAGGGCAGGCTACACTGAAGCTTTCTTT
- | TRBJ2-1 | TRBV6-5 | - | CASSRPEGNEQFF | TGTGCCAGCAGTCGCCCCGAGGGGAATGAGCAGTTCTTC
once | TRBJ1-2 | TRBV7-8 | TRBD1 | CASSLEPGQATLAYGYTF | TGTGCCAGCAGCTTAGAACCGGGACAGGCAACCCTAGCGTATGGCTACACCTTC
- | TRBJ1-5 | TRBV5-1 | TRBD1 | CASSTSRDRDGQPQHF | TGCGCCAGCAGCACGTCCCGGGACAGGGACGGGCAGCCCCAGCATTTT
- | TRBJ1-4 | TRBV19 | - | CASKRTSQGVYEKLFF | TGTGCCAGTAAACGGACCTCACAGGGTGTCTATGAAAAACTGTTTTTT
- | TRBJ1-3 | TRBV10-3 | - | CAIRARQERSGNTIYF | TGTGCCATCAGGGCAAGACAGGAGCGCTCTGGAAACACCATATATTTT
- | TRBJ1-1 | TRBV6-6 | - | CASSYGGGIGTEAFF | TGTGCCAGCAGTTACGGAGGGGGGATTGGAACTGAAGCTTTCTTT
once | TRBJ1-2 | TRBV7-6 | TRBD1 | CASSPGTGAVNYGYTF | TGTGCCAGCAGCCCCGGGACAGGGGCCGTAAACTATGGCTACACCTTC
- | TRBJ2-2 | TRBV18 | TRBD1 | CASSPPGQQGGELFF | TGTGCCAGCTCACCACCGGGACAGCAAGGGGGGGAGCTGTTTTTT
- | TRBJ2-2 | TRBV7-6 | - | CASSLVQGSRTGELFF | TGTGCCAGCAGCTTAGTCCAGGGTTCGAGGACCGGGGAGCTGTTTTTT
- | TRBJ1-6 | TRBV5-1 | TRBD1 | CASSPLPDRDNSPLHF | TGCGCCAGCAGCCCCCTCCCGGACAGGGATAATTCACCCCTCCACTTT
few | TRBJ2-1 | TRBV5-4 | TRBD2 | CASSLGLAGGYYNEQFF | TGTGCCAGCAGCTTGGGACTAGCGGGGGGTTATTACAATGAGCAGTTCTTC
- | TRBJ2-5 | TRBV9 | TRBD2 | CASSGLAGGETQYF | TGTGCCAGCAGCGGACTAGCGGGGGGGGAGACCCAGTACTTC
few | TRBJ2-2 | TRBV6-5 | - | CASSYSGPANTGELFF | TGTGCCAGCAGTTACTCTGGGCCGGCGAACACCGGGGAGCTGTTTTTT
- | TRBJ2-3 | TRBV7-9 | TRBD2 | CASSQLAGVADTQYF | TGTGCCAGCAGCCAACTAGCGGGGGTTGCAGATACGCAGTATTTT
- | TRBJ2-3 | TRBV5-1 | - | CASSLVIDPATDTQYF | TGCGCCAGCAGCTTGGTTATAGATCCGGCCACAGATACGCAGTATTTT
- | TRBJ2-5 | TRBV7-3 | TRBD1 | CASSGRDRGQETQYF | TGTGCCAGCAGCGGACGGGACAGGGGACAAGAGACCCAGTACTTC
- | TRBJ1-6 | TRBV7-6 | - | CASSPSPASYNSPLHF | TGTGCCAGCAGCCCGAGTCCCGCCTCCTATAATTCACCCCTCCACTTT
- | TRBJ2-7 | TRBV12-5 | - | CASGDSYEQYF | TGTGCTAGTGGTGATAGCTACGAGCAGTACTTC
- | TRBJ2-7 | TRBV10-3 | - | CAITPNGDEQYF | TGTGCCATCACCCCGAACGGGGACGAGCAGTACTTC
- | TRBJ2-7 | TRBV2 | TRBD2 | CASSALAGGQGYEQYF | TGTGCCAGCAGTGCACTAGCGGGGGGCCAGGGGTACGAGCAGTACTTC
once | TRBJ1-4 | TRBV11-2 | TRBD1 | CASSLTQGAEWEKLFF | TGTGCCAGCAGCTTAACACAGGGGGCAGAGTGGGAAAAACTGTTTTTT
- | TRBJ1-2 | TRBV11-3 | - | CASSLGGNYGYTF | TGTGCCAGCAGCTTAGGAGGGAACTATGGCTACACCTTC